This TCR beta chain originates from a study of T cell responses to AZD1222 COVID-19 vaccine. Overall study results and limits: Regions 160-218 and 743-854 dominated among vaccine-associated CD4 TCRs spanning spike. Clonal diversity was possibly underestimated, and the donors were mostly white British, with more females. Among spike-specific TCRs, nearly half reportedly target unmutated variant regions. Spike-specific TCR breadth rose after two AZD1222 doses, and depth rose as well.

In regard to this clone: Its target is not known.

CDR3 length: 12 amino acids. CDR1 and CDR2 from the germline V gene are SNHLY and FYNNEI. The V end lost 2 bases, the J end lost 6 bases, and 6 bases lay between the germline ends. The repertoire was sequenced with immunoSEQ multiplex PCR; TCRdb's copy has only in-frame clones and lacks some. The sample includes about 110,000 clones, 88% seen only once; the top ten take roughly 13%. Source: peripheral blood, taken on day 0 of MenACWY control vaccination. This receptor was identified in an adult in good health. The chain carries TRBV2 and TRBJ2-3; D unclear. For the CDR3, the DNA is TGTGCCAGCAGTGAACGAGGCGATACGCAGTATTTT. Translating it yields CASSERGDTQYF.